The subject of this entry is one T cell receptor (beta chain). Its antigen is as yet unknown. This specimen belongs to a study of blood T cells in healthy people across ages. CDR1 is MNHEY and CDR2 is SVGEGT in the germline V gene. This CDR3 spans 14 amino acids. Trimming removed 6 bases from V and 5 bases from J, with 17 bases in between. Regarding the study as a whole: Nothing was known about donor CMV status, and this possibly confounded expanded clonotype changes.

Primers used in a second PCR of about 7 to 12 cycles were a sample-barcoded 5' primer and a J-beta primer mix. Each CDR3 protein is one row after TCRdb ran MiXCR on the 5' RACE reads. The sample has 730,000 or so distinct CDR3 sequences; about 42% are singletons. This receptor was identified in a woman aged 55 to 70 in good health. This chain joins TRBV6-2 or TRBV6-3 and TRBJ2-7; the D call may be TRBD1 or TRBD2 (5 bases each). The specimen sequenced was blood. CDR3 region: CASRLQHGADEQYF. CDR3 bases: TGTGCCAGCAGACTGCAACACGGGGCGGACGAGCAGTACTTC.